The rows below give T cell receptor beta chains drawn from one sample of a study of T-cell memory formation after mild COVID-19. TCRdb re-analysed the 5' RACE reads in MiXCR, keeping a single row per CDR3 protein. The table has around 30,000 distinct CDR3 sequences, more than 10% seen once. The specimen sequenced was PBMCs or a T cell subset sorted from them (not recorded which). These receptors all come from an adult woman who had mild COVID-19 (a few samples of this study predate the infection). Cell type and time point are not known. Both conserved end residues are trimmed from each CDR3. Fields, in order: J gene, clone size, V gene, CDR3 protein. Clone size is stated in some rows and not others, as once, few, many or a class when expanded.

j_gene: TRBJ2-3; abundance: many; v_gene: TRBV20-1; CDR3aa: SANSLTDTQY
j_gene: TRBJ2-1; abundance: many; v_gene: TRBV4-3; CDR3aa: ASSQGLLAENSYNEQF
j_gene: TRBJ2-7; abundance: many; v_gene: TRBV4-3; CDR3aa: ASSQERYSYEQY
j_gene: TRBJ2-3; abundance: many; v_gene: TRBV11-3; CDR3aa: ASSYTLAGVGLGTQY
j_gene: TRBJ2-7; abundance: many; v_gene: TRBV4-3; CDR3aa: ASSQDWTSATYEQY
j_gene: TRBJ2-5; abundance: many; v_gene: TRBV11-2; CDR3aa: ASSLGGGRAMETQY
j_gene: TRBJ1-1; abundance: many; v_gene: TRBV24-1; CDR3aa: ATSDSRQGGHTEAF
j_gene: TRBJ2-3; abundance: -; v_gene: TRBV11-2; CDR3aa: ASSLEGTDTQY
j_gene: TRBJ2-5; abundance: few; v_gene: TRBV24-1; CDR3aa: ATSDSIVTGTLQETQY
j_gene: TRBJ2-3; abundance: many; v_gene: TRBV5-1; CDR3aa: ASSLGGKNADTQY
j_gene: TRBJ1-5; abundance: many; v_gene: TRBV19; CDR3aa: ASTTLYGQGQPQH
j_gene: TRBJ2-5; abundance: few; v_gene: TRBV2; CDR3aa: ATKQGSRETQY
j_gene: TRBJ1-1; abundance: many; v_gene: TRBV2; CDR3aa: ASRQDRMNTEAF
j_gene: TRBJ2-3; abundance: many; v_gene: TRBV12-3/TRBV12-4; CDR3aa: ASSLDLARTSTDTQY
j_gene: TRBJ2-2; abundance: many; v_gene: TRBV24-1; CDR3aa: ATSDSLAGRTGELF
j_gene: TRBJ2-1; abundance: many; v_gene: TRBV5-1; CDR3aa: ASRDSLVSVNEQF
j_gene: TRBJ2-3; abundance: -; v_gene: TRBV29-1; CDR3aa: SVGSGSVSNTQY
j_gene: TRBJ1-4; abundance: many; v_gene: TRBV4-1; CDR3aa: ASSYPGRDNEKLF
j_gene: TRBJ1-2; abundance: -; v_gene: TRBV5-6; CDR3aa: ASSLAQGSFSGYGYT
j_gene: TRBJ2-7; abundance: many; v_gene: TRBV10-3; CDR3aa: AISESTDYEQY
j_gene: TRBJ1-6; abundance: once; v_gene: TRBV6-2/TRBV6-3; CDR3aa: ASSSESWDRSLH
j_gene: TRBJ1-2; abundance: many; v_gene: TRBV4-1; CDR3aa: ASSPRVDYGYT
j_gene: TRBJ2-7; abundance: many; v_gene: TRBV7-2; CDR3aa: ASSYIVWGVPSSYEQY
j_gene: TRBJ2-7; abundance: many; v_gene: TRBV18; CDR3aa: ASSLSGSYEQY
j_gene: TRBJ2-3; abundance: many; v_gene: TRBV20-1; CDR3aa: SAARLAGLIADTQY
j_gene: TRBJ2-2; abundance: -; v_gene: TRBV9; CDR3aa: ASSVGNTGELF
j_gene: TRBJ2-7; abundance: many; v_gene: TRBV20-1; CDR3aa: SARVQDYMYEQY
j_gene: TRBJ2-1; abundance: many; v_gene: TRBV29-1; CDR3aa: SVQGAGKVNEQF
j_gene: TRBJ2-1; abundance: many; v_gene: TRBV12-3/TRBV12-4; CDR3aa: ASRRAGGPGNEQF
j_gene: TRBJ2-4; abundance: many; v_gene: TRBV5-1; CDR3aa: ASSLDLMKDIQY
j_gene: TRBJ2-1; abundance: medium-sized; v_gene: TRBV7-9; CDR3aa: ASSLDLAGGVF
j_gene: TRBJ2-7; abundance: many; v_gene: TRBV7-2; CDR3aa: ASTTATGSYEQY
j_gene: TRBJ1-2; abundance: many; v_gene: TRBV10-3; CDR3aa: AATTGVSGYT
j_gene: TRBJ1-6; abundance: many; v_gene: TRBV6-2/TRBV6-3; CDR3aa: ASSYSTNRLLH
j_gene: TRBJ2-5; abundance: -; v_gene: TRBV10-3; CDR3aa: AISPRDRVQETQY
j_gene: TRBJ2-5; abundance: many; v_gene: TRBV5-6; CDR3aa: ASSLGWDDRGHETQY
j_gene: TRBJ2-7; abundance: many; v_gene: TRBV12-3/TRBV12-4; CDR3aa: ASATREGLYEQY
j_gene: TRBJ1-1; abundance: many; v_gene: TRBV5-1; CDR3aa: ASSFLQGNTEAF
j_gene: TRBJ1-1; abundance: many; v_gene: TRBV18; CDR3aa: ASSPHPTDTEAF
j_gene: TRBJ2-3; abundance: many; v_gene: TRBV10-3; CDR3aa: ATRAGTSGGAGKDTQY
j_gene: TRBJ2-1; abundance: many; v_gene: TRBV4-1; CDR3aa: ASSRGGRMNEQF
j_gene: TRBJ2-5; abundance: many; v_gene: TRBV7-9; CDR3aa: ASSPGLAGGETQY
j_gene: TRBJ1-6; abundance: -; v_gene: TRBV7-2; CDR3aa: ASSERQGRAPLH
j_gene: TRBJ1-6; abundance: many; v_gene: TRBV20-1; CDR3aa: SARDPWDRENSPLH
j_gene: TRBJ1-2; abundance: many; v_gene: TRBV11-1; CDR3aa: ASSSLGANYGYT
j_gene: TRBJ2-5; abundance: -; v_gene: TRBV18; CDR3aa: ASSPPRGGAETQY
j_gene: TRBJ1-6; abundance: many; v_gene: TRBV5-1; CDR3aa: ASSGTGSPLH
j_gene: TRBJ1-2; abundance: many; v_gene: TRBV12-3/TRBV12-4; CDR3aa: ASSLGRNYGYT
j_gene: TRBJ1-1; abundance: few; v_gene: TRBV27; CDR3aa: ASSLSSTGMNTEAF
j_gene: TRBJ2-7; abundance: medium-sized; v_gene: TRBV15; CDR3aa: ATSRNRDRGSEQY
j_gene: TRBJ1-4; abundance: many; v_gene: TRBV7-9; CDR3aa: ASTPLEGPNEKLF
j_gene: TRBJ2-2; abundance: many; v_gene: TRBV5-1; CDR3aa: ASSLAPWSGAKNTGELF
j_gene: TRBJ2-1; abundance: many; v_gene: TRBV11-2; CDR3aa: ASSPELLANEQF
j_gene: TRBJ2-7; abundance: many; v_gene: TRBV7-2; CDR3aa: ASSLAMVRRRDNSYEQY
j_gene: TRBJ1-3; abundance: -; v_gene: TRBV5-1; CDR3aa: ASSLGTVSGNTIY
j_gene: TRBJ1-5; abundance: many; v_gene: TRBV20-1; CDR3aa: SAPQGNQPQH
j_gene: TRBJ1-2; abundance: many; v_gene: TRBV3-1; CDR3aa: ASSQDLYRDGYT
j_gene: TRBJ2-1; abundance: many; v_gene: TRBV7-3; CDR3aa: ASSRRGGDSRWDEQF
j_gene: TRBJ2-1; abundance: many; v_gene: TRBV20-1; CDR3aa: SATFGEDYNEQF
j_gene: TRBJ1-1; abundance: many; v_gene: TRBV3-1; CDR3aa: ASSHRQKNTEAF